Following are 10 T cell receptor beta chains from one sample sequenced in a study of blood T cells in healthy people across ages. Combining a sample-barcoded 5' primer with a J-beta primer mix, a second PCR ran for 7 to 11 cycles. TCRdb itself ran the 5' RACE reads through MiXCR, one entry per CDR3 protein. The sample has fewer than 2,000,000 distinct CDR3 sequences, about 39% seen once; the top ten hold 23%. Sample: blood. All receptors derive from a human donor in good health.

This clonotype was seen only a few times. This chain joins TRBV6-2 or TRBV6-3 and TRBJ2-4; tentatively, D is TRBD1 (5 bases). The J call is uncertain, as TRBJ2-7 better fits the DNA end. The CDR3 is 11 residues long. The V gene's germline CDR1 is MNHEY and CDR2 SVGEGT. This chain's CDR3 is CASKDNYEQYF. CDR3 sequence (DNA): TGTGCCAGCAAGGACAACTACGAGCAGTACTTC.

This clonotype appeared many times. This chain connects TRBV24-1 to TRBJ1-2, with D tentatively TRBD1 (5 bases). The CDR3 extends over 13 amino acids. V dropped 9 bases and J dropped 3 bases, with 13 bases sitting between them. Germline V gene lookup returns CDR1 KGHDR and CDR2 SFDVKD. In nucleotides, the CDR3 is TGTGCCACCTCTCGGGGGATCCACTATGGCTACACCTTC. Its protein is CATSRGIHYGYTF.

This clonotype was counted ten times or more. The chain uses TRBV14 and TRBJ2-1; D not resolved. Trimming pared 4 bases from V and 4 bases from J, leaving 8 bases between. The V gene's germline CDR1 is SGHDN and CDR2 FVKESK. The CDR3 covers 13 residues. The CDR3 DNA reads as TGTGCCAGCAGCCCCACCCCTTACAATGAGCAGTTCTTC. Translation gives CASSPTPYNEQFF. The full variable domain, completed using reference TRBV14 and TRBJ2-1, is EAGVTQFPSHSVIEKGQTVTLRCDPISGHDNLYWYRRVMGKEIKFLLHFVKESKQDESGMPNNRFLAERTGGTYSTLKVQPAELEDSGVYFCASSPTPYNEQFFGPGTRLTVL.

CDR3 region: CASSSRPITYYGYTF. The CDR3 DNA reads TGTGCCAGCAGCTCCCGGCCGATCACATACTATGGCTACACCTTC. The chain has TRBV7-9 and TRBJ1-2, with D unclear. From germline, CDR1 is SEHNR and CDR2 FQNEAQ (reference sequence). Trimming stripped 4 bases from V and 3 bases from J, with 15 bases between. The CDR3 runs 15 residues.

The chain couples TRBV7-9 to TRBJ1-1; maybe TRBD1 (5 bases). Germline V lookup: CDR1 SEHNR, CDR2 FQNEAQ (reference sequence). V lost 2 bases, J lost 8 bases, and 21 bases lay in between. The CDR3 runs to 16 residues. The DNA of the CDR3 is TGTGCCAGCAGCTTACCCCGGTCCCGTGGAAGGACAGAAGCTTTCTTT. It codes for CASSLPRSRGRTEAFF. Using reference TRBV7-9 and TRBJ1-1 for the parts outside the CDR3, the full variable domain is DTGVSQNPRHKITKRGQNVTFRCDPISEHNRLYWYRQTLGQGPEFLTYFQNEAQLEKSRLLSDRFSAERPKGSFSTLEIQRTEQGDSAMYLCASSLPRSRGRTEAFFGQGTRLTVV.

V usage is TRBV5-1 and J usage is TRBJ2-5; D is possibly TRBD1 or TRBD2 (5 bases each). Trimming removed 4 bases at V and 2 bases at J, with 12 bases between. This CDR3 has 14 residues. Germline V CDR1 and CDR2: SGHRS, YFSETQ. The CDR3 protein is CASSTRQIQETQYF. CDR3 bases: TGCGCCAGCAGCACTAGACAGATACAAGAGACCCAGTACTTC.

The table lists this clonotype with a few counts. The chain joins TRBV2 to TRBJ2-1; TRBD2 agrees at 12 bases. V lost 10 bases to trimming and J lost 7 bases; unmatched junction nucleotides: 8. CDR1 SNHLY and CDR2 FYNNEI come from the germline V gene. This CDR3 is 14 amino acids long. CDR3 coding DNA: TGTGCCACGGAGGCCCTAGCGGGGGGGAATGAGCAGTTCTTC. It yields the protein CATEALAGGNEQFF.

The chain carries TRBV4-3 and TRBJ1-1; D call uncertain. Trimming cost V 0 bases and J 10 bases, with 12 bases left between them. Looked up from germline, CDR1 is LGHNA and CDR2 is YSLEER. This CDR3 is built from 13 residues. The CDR3 nucleotides read TGCGCCAGCAGCCAAGATCTGGCTAGGCCAGCTTTCTTT. Translated: CASSQDLARPAFF.

The sample holds a few counts of this clonotype. The chain uses TRBV20-1 and TRBJ2-7; TRBD1 might be the D (5 bases). V lost 2 bases to trimming and J lost 4 bases, with 9 bases between them. Germline-derived CDR1 and CDR2 are DFQATT and SNEGSKA (reference sequence). The CDR3 has 12 residues. CDR3 nucleotides: TGCAGTGCTAGACTCAGGGATTACGAGCAGTACTTC. It codes for CSARLRDYEQYF.

This chain uses TRBV28 with TRBJ2-1; 8 nucleotides align to TRBD1. With 7 bases clipped from V and 7 bases from J, the junction kept 3 bases outside the gene matches. Per germline, CDR1 MDHEN and CDR2 SYDVKM. The CDR3 has 12 residues. In DNA, the CDR3 is TGTGCCAGCACTCAGGGGGCGAATGAGCAGTTCTTC. Translation: CASTQGANEQFF.